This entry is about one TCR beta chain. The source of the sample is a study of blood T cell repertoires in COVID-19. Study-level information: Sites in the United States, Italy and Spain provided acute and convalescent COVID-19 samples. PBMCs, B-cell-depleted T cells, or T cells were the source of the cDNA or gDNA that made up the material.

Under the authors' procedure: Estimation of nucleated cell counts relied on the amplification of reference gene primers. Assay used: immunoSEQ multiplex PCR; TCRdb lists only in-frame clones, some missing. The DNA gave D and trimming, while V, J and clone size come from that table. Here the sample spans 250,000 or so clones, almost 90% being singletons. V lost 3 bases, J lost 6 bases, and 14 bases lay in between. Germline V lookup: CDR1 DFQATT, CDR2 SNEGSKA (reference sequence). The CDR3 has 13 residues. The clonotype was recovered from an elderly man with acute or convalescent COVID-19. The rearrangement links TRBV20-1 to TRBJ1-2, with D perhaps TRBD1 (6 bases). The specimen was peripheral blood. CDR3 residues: CSASRWGQDGYTF. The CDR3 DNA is TGCAGTGCTAGTCGCTGGGGGCAAGATGGCTACACCTTC.